The source of this T cell receptor beta chain is a study of a mutant IDH1 vaccine in newly diagnosed glioma. Study at large: The study held visit V12 at week 35 and visit V13 at week 47.

Time point: week 35, safety follow-up. Doses comprised 300 ug of mutant IDH1 20-mer peptide each, plus topical imiquimod. Eight vaccinations were given in weeks 1, 3, 5, 7, 11, 15, 19 and 23. The protocol was immunoSEQ multiplex PCR, while the TCRdb copy is restricted to in-frame clones and leaves out a portion. The table includes about 54,000 clones, about 85% detected once. Study-wide results and caveats: It was 85% to 95% of patients that developed vaccine-induced immune responses.

Trimming took 6 bases from V and 11 from J, leaving 25 bases between them. The CDR3 runs to 15 residues. The germline CDR1 and CDR2 sequences are LNHDA and SQIVND (reference sequence). Regarding this clone: The antigen remains unidentified.

The sequence came from a woman aged 18-35 years with glioma. The J gene is TRBJ1-1, the V gene TRBV19; D is unclear. The source material was PBMCs, sampled from a glioma patient whose treatment included an IDH1 peptide vaccine. The CDR3 protein is CASRLSFRRVGGAFF. DNA for the CDR3: TGTGCCAGTAGGCTTAGTTTTCGGCGGGTCGGTGGGGCTTTCTTT.